The clone carrying this T cell receptor (beta chain) was seen many times. Using its own MiXCR run on the 5' RACE reads, TCRdb lists one record per CDR3 protein. The sample lists some 22,000 distinct CDR3 sequences; under 5% were seen once. This CDR3 contains 14 residues. The V end was cut by 5 bases, the J end by 3 bases, with 13 bases between. CDR1 and CDR2 (germline): LNHDA, SQIVND (reference sequence). The data were taken from a study of early T cells in non-severe SARS-CoV-2 infection. Study-wide background: Chains from this unsorted whole-blood bulk RNA could not be paired.

The source is an adult who was a healthcare worker with PCR-confirmed SARS-CoV-2 infection or an uninfected control (not recorded which). This chain connects TRBV19 to TRBJ1-1; maybe TRBD1 (5 bases). The specimen was whole blood. The CDR3 nucleotides read TGTGCCAGTAGTCTCACAGGCGGCTACACTGAAGCTTTCTTT. This codes for CASSLTGGYTEAFF.